Shown below are 26 T cell receptor beta chains from a single sample sequenced in a study of blood T cell repertoires in COVID-19. Generated by immunoSEQ multiplex PCR, the TCRdb table keeps only in-frame clones and is missing some. The data show tens of thousands of clones, around 76% seen once. The sequencing input was peripheral blood. These receptors originate from an elderly woman with acute or convalescent COVID-19.

The chain has TRBV18 and TRBJ2-7, with 7 bases identical to TRBD2. V trimming: 3 bases; J trimming: 2 bases; junction bases outside the gene matches: 13. CDR3 length: 17 amino acids. Germline CDR1 and CDR2: KGHSH and LQKENI. Here the CDR3 reads CASSPPRGGRVPYEQYF. In DNA, the CDR3 is TGTGCCAGCTCACCTCCCCGGGGAGGGAGGGTTCCCTACGAGCAGTACTTC.

The chain recombines TRBV28 with TRBJ1-5, with D possibly being TRBD1 (6 bases). The CDR3 is 17 amino acids. The V and J ends lost 4 bases and 6 bases respectively, with 22 bases between them. Germline-derived CDR1 and CDR2 are MDHEN and SYDVKM. The CDR3, as DNA: TGTGCCAGCAGTTCCCCCGGCCAGGGGCTGATGGGTCAGCCCCAGCATTTT. Protein sequence: CASSSPGQGLMGQPQHF.

The V gene is TRBV6-2 or TRBV6-3, the J gene TRBJ2-7; 7 bases fit TRBD2. From germline, CDR1 is MNHEY and CDR2 SVGEGT. Trimming took 6 bases from V and 7 from J; bases not matched to a gene: 9. There are 13 residues in the CDR3. CDR3 in amino acids: CASSLSQRGEQYF. In DNA form, the CDR3 reads TGTGCCAGCAGCCTTTCTCAGCGGGGAGAGCAGTACTTC.

The CDR3 loop is CASSLAGGEGYTF. The CDR3 bases are TGTGCCAGCAGCTTGGCCGGAGGTGAGGGCTACACCTTC. The chain links TRBV7-3 to TRBJ1-2, with D unresolved. Germline values: CDR1 SGHTA, CDR2 FQGTGA. V was pared by 3 bases and J by 8 bases, with 13 bases between. The CDR3 covers 13 residues.

This chain links TRBV29-1 with TRBJ1-5; possible D gene TRBD1, 5 bases. Per germline, CDR1 SQVTM and CDR2 ANQGSEA. Deletions cut 4 bases from V and 1 base from J, with 5 bases between. CDR3 length equals 12 residues. Here the CDR3 DNA reads TGCAGCGTTGGACAGAGCAATCAGCCCCAGCATTTT. Its protein product is CSVGQSNQPQHF.

The chain is built from TRBV5-4 and TRBJ2-1, with TRBD2 matching 9 bases. The CDR3 sequence is 15 residues long. Germline V gives CDR1 SGHNT, CDR2 YYREEE (reference sequence). V shed 4 bases, J shed 3 bases, and the junction held 5 bases outside the gene matches. The chain's CDR3 is CASSPTSGLYNEQFF. The CDR3 coding sequence is TGTGCCAGCAGCCCGACTAGCGGACTCTACAATGAGCAGTTCTTC. Looking up the rest from reference TRBV5-4 and TRBJ2-1 gives the full variable domain: ETGVTQSPTHLIKTRGQQVTLRCSSQSGHNTVSWYQQALGQGPQFIFQYYREEENGRGNFPPRFSGLQFPNYSSELNVNALELDDSALYLCASSPTSGLYNEQFFGPGTRLTVL.

This sequence joins TRBV3-1 (or the pseudogene TRBV3-2) and TRBJ2-5, with 15 positions matching TRBD2. The germline CDR1 and CDR2 sequences are LGHDT and YNNKEL (reference sequence). After removal of 2 bases from V and 4 bases from J, the junction contained 8 bases not matched to a gene. The CDR3 sequence is 18 residues long. This CDR3 reads CASSQLRTSGRARETQYF. The CDR3 coding sequence is TGTGCCAGCAGCCAACTGAGGACTAGCGGGAGGGCCCGAGAGACCCAGTACTTC.

Regarding this clone: The junction and the germline gene differ at one end; a read error may be behind it. The CDR3: CASAGLTVSSQPQHF. The CDR3 region has the DNA TGTGCCAGCGCTGGACTAACGGTAAGCAGTCAGCCCCAGCATTTT. The chain couples TRBV2 to TRBJ1-5, with D hard to call. The CDR3 loop spans 15 amino acids. Germline loops: CDR1 SNHLY, CDR2 FYNNEI.

J is TRBJ2-1 and V is TRBV10-1, with 11 bases identical to TRBD2. Trimming at V came to 2 bases and at J to 10 bases, leaving 10 bases not matched to a gene. Germline lookup yields CDR1 WNHNN and CDR2 SYGVQD (reference sequence). The CDR3 consists of 16 residues. The CDR3 region has the DNA TGCGCCAGCAGTGAGCTCCATAGCGGGAGGGCCCGGGAGCAGTTCTTC. Its translation is CASSELHSGRAREQFF.

The rearrangement links TRBV6-2 or TRBV6-3 to TRBJ1-5; 10 nucleotides align to TRBD1. Germline V lookup: CDR1 MNHEY, CDR2 SVGEGT. The trim removed 2 bases at V and 2 bases at J, leaving 18 bases unmatched. CDR3 length equals 21 residues. CDR3 amino acids: CASSYLTPGTGELVGNQPQHF. As DNA, the CDR3 is TGTGCCAGCAGTTACCTCACCCCCGGGACAGGGGAATTGGTGGGCAATCAGCCCCAGCATTTT.

This sequence joins TRBV6-5 and TRBJ2-2, with D possibly being TRBD2 (5 bases). This CDR3 region has 13 residues. V gave up 5 bases and J gave up 3 bases, with 7 bases separating them. Germline assignment: CDR1 MNHEY and CDR2 SVGAGI. CDR3 amino acids: CASSTGYTGELFF. The CDR3 DNA reads as TGTGCCAGCAGTACGGGGTACACCGGGGAGCTGTTTTTT.

This clone appeared a single time. V usage is TRBV4-1 and J usage is TRBJ2-7; TRBD1 aligns across 9 bases. This CDR3 comprises 14 residues. V was pared by 2 bases and J by 6 bases, with 5 bases of the junction left unmatched. From germline, CDR1 is MGHRA and CDR2 YSYEKL. The CDR3 spells CASSQPGTGPEQYF. In nucleotides, the CDR3 is TGCGCCAGCAGCCAACCCGGGACAGGGCCCGAGCAGTACTTC.

The chain carries TRBV5-1 and TRBJ1-3; D might be TRBD1 (6 bases). With 0 bases removed from V and 2 bases from J, the gap between germline ends came to 9 bases. The CDR3 loop spans 15 amino acids. Germline V gene data show CDR1 as SGHRS and CDR2 as YFSETQ. CDR3 region: CASSLESGAGNTIYF. The CDR3 nucleotides are TGCGCCAGCAGCTTGGAGTCAGGGGCTGGAAACACCATATATTTT.

The CDR3 bases are TGTGCCACCAGCAGAGATAGGGGCGCCGGCAGCGGCTACACCTTC. This sequence encodes CATSRDRGAGSGYTF. The chain links TRBV15 to TRBJ1-2; D is perhaps TRBD1 (5 bases). Germline V lookup: CDR1 LNHNV, CDR2 YYDKDF (reference sequence). Trimming took 0 bases from V and 8 from J, leaving 16 bases between them. This CDR3 is built from 15 residues.

This rearrangement joins TRBV5-1 to TRBJ2-1, with 9 positions matching TRBD2. The CDR3 extends over 17 amino acids. V shed 4 bases, J shed 4 bases, and the junction held 12 bases outside the gene matches. In germline, CDR1 is SGHRS, CDR2 YFSETQ. This chain's CDR3 is CASSAMTSGRVYNEQFF. DNA of the CDR3: TGCGCCAGCAGCGCAATGACTAGCGGAAGGGTTTACAATGAGCAGTTCTTC.

The V gene is TRBV30, the J gene TRBJ1-6, with TRBD1 identical over 8 bases. V gave up 0 bases and J gave up 0 bases; unmatched junction bases: 7. CDR1 is GTSNPN and CDR2 is SVGIG in the germline V gene (reference sequence). The CDR3 runs 18 residues. CDR3 protein: CAWSVRQGTSSYNSPLHF. In DNA, the CDR3 is TGTGCCTGGAGTGTGCGACAGGGGACCAGCTCCTATAATTCACCCCTCCACTTT.

This clone was counted once. The gene calls are TRBV5-6 and TRBJ1-2; the D gene is possibly TRBD1 (6 bases). CDR1 is SGHDT and CDR2 is YYEEEE in the germline V gene. The germline V and J ends were trimmed by 0 bases and 4 bases, with 13 bases remaining between them. This CDR3 is 15 amino acids long. The CDR3 DNA sequence: TGTGCCAGCAGCTTGGTGGACAGAGTGTCCTATGGCTACACCTTC. This codes for CASSLVDRVSYGYTF. The full variable domain, with the rest looked up from reference TRBV5-6 and TRBJ1-2, is DAGVTQSPTHLIKTRGQQVTLRCSPKSGHDTVSWYQQALGQGPQFIFQYYEEEERQRGNFPDRFSGHQFPNYSSELNVNALLLGDSALYLCASSLVDRVSYGYTFGSGTRLTVV.

The rearrangement joins TRBV5-5 to TRBJ1-2; 8 positions match TRBD1. V shed 4 bases and J 3 bases; nucleotides not matched to a gene: 17. Germline V gene sequence: CDR1 SGHKS, CDR2 YYEKEE (reference sequence). The CDR3 consists of 18 residues. The DNA of the CDR3 is TGTGCCAGCAGCCGGGGAGGCAGGGGGCCCCTCCGGGACTATGGCTACACCTTC. This sequence encodes CASSRGGRGPLRDYGYTF.

This clone was counted once. The chain is built from TRBV27 and TRBJ2-7; 7 bases are shared with TRBD2. The CDR3 covers 14 residues. Trimming cost V 2 bases and J 0 bases; bases outside gene matches: 1. Per the germline V gene, CDR1 is MNHEY and CDR2 is SMNVEV (reference sequence). The CDR3 region has the DNA TGTGCCAGCAGTTTAGCGGGGGACTCCTACGAGCAGTACTTC. Its translation: CASSLAGDSYEQYF.

The CDR3 reads CAISGTGAGYEQYF. DNA of the CDR3: TGTGCCATCAGCGGGACAGGGGCAGGCTACGAGCAGTACTTC. The chain has TRBV10-3 and TRBJ2-7; TRBD1 matches 10 bases. The CDR3 contains 14 residues. Per the germline V gene, CDR1 is ENHRY and CDR2 is SYGVKD. V gave up 6 bases and J gave up 3 bases; unmatched junction bases: 5.

Written as DNA, the CDR3 is TGTGCCAGCAGCGCACAGGGGGTCTCGAGCACAGATACGCAGTATTTT. This sequence encodes CASSAQGVSSTDTQYF. The V gene is TRBV9, the J gene TRBJ2-3, with 8 bases that match TRBD1. The germline V gene encodes CDR1 SGDLS and CDR2 YYNGEE. The CDR3 is 16 residues long. Trimming cost V 3 bases and J 0 bases; bases outside gene matches: 6.

Sample share makes this clone medium-sized (0.01 to 0.1%). V and J are TRBV11-3 and TRBJ2-2; 12 bases align to TRBD2. After removal of 5 bases from V and 7 bases from J, the junction contained 8 bases not matched to a gene. CDR1 and CDR2 (germline): SGHNT, YENEEA. The CDR3 spans 16 residues. The CDR3 DNA reads as TGTGCCAGCAGCACCCGGACTAGCGGGAAGTTCGGGGAGCTGTTTTTT. Its translation: CASSTRTSGKFGELFF.

The genes are TRBV3-1 (or the pseudogene TRBV3-2) and TRBJ2-3, with D uncertain. Germline V CDR1 and CDR2: LGHDT, YNNKEL (reference sequence). Trimming stripped 4 bases from V and 1 base from J, with 9 bases between. The CDR3 is made up of 14 amino acids. The chain's CDR3 is CASSRTMGTDTQYF. CDR3 nucleotides: TGTGCCAGCAGCCGTACTATGGGCACAGATACGCAGTATTTT.

The chain combines TRBV27 with TRBJ2-1; 13 positions agree with TRBD2. This CDR3 comprises 16 residues. With V trimmed by 4 bases and J by 8 bases, 8 bases remained unmatched. Germline V gene sequence: CDR1 MNHEY, CDR2 SMNVEV (reference sequence). CDR3 sequence: CASSSPQTSGRYEQFF. CDR3 nucleotides: TGTGCCAGCAGTTCCCCCCAGACTAGCGGGAGGTATGAGCAGTTCTTC.

The chain carries TRBV19 and TRBJ2-3, with D possibly matching TRBD1 (6 bases). Trimming removed 5 bases at V and 1 base at J, with 10 bases between. Germline V CDR1 and CDR2: LNHDA, SQIVND (reference sequence). The CDR3 sequence is 14 residues long. The CDR3 sequence: CASSLQGRTDTQYF. The CDR3 DNA sequence: TGTGCCAGTAGTCTACAGGGTCGCACAGATACGCAGTATTTT.

The J gene is TRBJ1-4, the V gene TRBV15; 7 nucleotides line up with TRBD1. After removal of 2 bases from V and 5 bases from J, the junction contained 5 bases not matched to a gene. Germline V gene data show CDR1 as LNHNV and CDR2 as YYDKDF (reference sequence). The CDR3 consists of 15 residues. The CDR3 DNA sequence: TGTGCCACCAGCAGAAAAACAGGGGCGAATGAAAAACTGTTTTTT. Translated: CATSRKTGANEKLFF.